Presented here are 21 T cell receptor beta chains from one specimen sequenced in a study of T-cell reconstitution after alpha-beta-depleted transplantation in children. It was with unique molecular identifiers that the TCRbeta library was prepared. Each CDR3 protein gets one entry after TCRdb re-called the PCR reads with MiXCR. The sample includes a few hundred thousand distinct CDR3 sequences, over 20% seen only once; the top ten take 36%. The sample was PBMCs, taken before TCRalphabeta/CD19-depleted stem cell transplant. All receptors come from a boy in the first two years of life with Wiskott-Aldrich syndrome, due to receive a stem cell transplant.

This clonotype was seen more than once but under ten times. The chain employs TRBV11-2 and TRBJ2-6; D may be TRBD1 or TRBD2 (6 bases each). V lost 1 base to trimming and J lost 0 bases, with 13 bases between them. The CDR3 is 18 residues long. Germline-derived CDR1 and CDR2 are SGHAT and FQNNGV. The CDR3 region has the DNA TGTGCCAGCAGCTTAGTTTGGGGGCGGGGCTCTGGGGCCAACGTCCTGACTTTC. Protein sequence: CASSLVWGRGSGANVLTF.

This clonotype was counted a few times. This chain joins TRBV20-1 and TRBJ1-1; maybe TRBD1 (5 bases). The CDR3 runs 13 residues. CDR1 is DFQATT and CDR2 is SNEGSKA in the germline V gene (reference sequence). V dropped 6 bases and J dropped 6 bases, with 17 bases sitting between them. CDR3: CSARGTANPEAFF. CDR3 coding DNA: TGCAGTGCCCGCGGGACGGCGAATCCTGAAGCTTTCTTT.

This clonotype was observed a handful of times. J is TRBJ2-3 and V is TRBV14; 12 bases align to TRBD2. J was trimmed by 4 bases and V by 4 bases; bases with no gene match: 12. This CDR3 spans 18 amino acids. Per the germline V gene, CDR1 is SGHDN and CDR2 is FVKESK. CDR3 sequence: CASSPQSRLAGVPDTQYF. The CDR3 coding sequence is TGTGCCAGCAGCCCGCAATCGAGACTAGCGGGAGTCCCAGATACGCAGTATTTT.

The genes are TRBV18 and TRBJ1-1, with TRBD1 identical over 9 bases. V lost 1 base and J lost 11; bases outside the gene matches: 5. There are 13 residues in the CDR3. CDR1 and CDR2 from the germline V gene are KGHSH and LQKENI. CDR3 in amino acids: CASSPLGQGDAFF. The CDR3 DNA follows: TGTGCCAGCTCACCACTGGGACAGGGTGACGCTTTCTTT.

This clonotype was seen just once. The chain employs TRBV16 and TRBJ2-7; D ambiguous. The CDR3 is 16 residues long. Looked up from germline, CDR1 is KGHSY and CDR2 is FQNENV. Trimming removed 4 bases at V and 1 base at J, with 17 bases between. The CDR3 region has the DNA TGTGCCAGCAGCCCCGACGCAGGATACAATTCCTACGAGCAGTACTTC. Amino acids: CASSPDAGYNSYEQYF.

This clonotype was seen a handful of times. The chain's CDR3 is CASRPDSRQPQHF. CDR3 bases: TGTGCCAGCAGGCCAGACAGCCGGCAGCCCCAGCATTTT. The chain combines TRBV6-1 with TRBJ1-5; perhaps TRBD1 as D (5 bases). V lost 6 bases and J lost 7, with 13 bases in between. The CDR3 is made up of 13 amino acids. Germline V CDR1 and CDR2: MNHNS, SASEGT.

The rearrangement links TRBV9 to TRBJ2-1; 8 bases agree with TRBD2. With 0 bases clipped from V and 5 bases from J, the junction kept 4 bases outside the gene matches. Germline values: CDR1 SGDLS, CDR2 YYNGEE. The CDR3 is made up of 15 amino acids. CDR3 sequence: CASSVDAGGHNEQFF. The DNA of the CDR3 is TGTGCCAGCAGCGTAGACGCGGGAGGCCACAATGAGCAGTTCTTC.

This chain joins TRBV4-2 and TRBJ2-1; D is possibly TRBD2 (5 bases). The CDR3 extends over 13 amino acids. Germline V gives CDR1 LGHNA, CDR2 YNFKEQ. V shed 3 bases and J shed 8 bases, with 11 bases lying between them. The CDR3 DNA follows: TGTGCCAGCAGCCACCGGGATCAGGATGAGCAGTTCTTC. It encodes CASSHRDQDEQFF.

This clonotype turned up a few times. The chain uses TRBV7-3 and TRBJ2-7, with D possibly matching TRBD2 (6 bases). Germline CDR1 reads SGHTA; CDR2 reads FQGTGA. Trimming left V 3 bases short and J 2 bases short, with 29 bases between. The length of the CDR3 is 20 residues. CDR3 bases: TGTGCCAGCAGCTTTGGAACTCGGGAGCGCTCTTACTTACTCCCCTACGAGCAGTACTTC. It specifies CASSFGTRERSYLLPYEQYF. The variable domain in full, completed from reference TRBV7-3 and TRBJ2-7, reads GAGVSQTPSNKVTEKGKYVELRCDPISGHTALYWYRQSLGQGPEFLIYFQGTGAADDSGLPNDRFFAVRPEGSVSTLKIQRTERGDSAVYLCASSFGTRERSYLLPYEQYFGPGTRLTVT.

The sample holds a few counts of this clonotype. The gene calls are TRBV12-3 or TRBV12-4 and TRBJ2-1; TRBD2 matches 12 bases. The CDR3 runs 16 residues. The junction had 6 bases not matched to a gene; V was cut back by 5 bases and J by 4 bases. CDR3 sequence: CASSRRLAGEYNEQFF. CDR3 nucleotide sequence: TGTGCCAGCAGTCGCCGACTAGCGGGAGAGTACAATGAGCAGTTCTTC.

The CDR3 sequence is CASSLLRTGPGYTF. CDR3 coding DNA: TGTGCCAGCAGTTTATTAAGGACAGGCCCTGGCTACACCTTC. The chain joins TRBV12-3 or TRBV12-4 to TRBJ1-2, with TRBD1 matching over 7 bases. The trim removed 2 bases at V and 7 bases at J, leaving 7 bases unmatched. The CDR3 has 14 amino acids.

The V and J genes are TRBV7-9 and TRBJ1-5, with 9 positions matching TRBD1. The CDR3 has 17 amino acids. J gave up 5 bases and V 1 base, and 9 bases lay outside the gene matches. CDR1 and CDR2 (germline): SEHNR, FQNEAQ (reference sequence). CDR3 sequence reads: CASSLGLGQGIDQPQHF. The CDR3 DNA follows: TGTGCCAGCAGCTTAGGATTAGGACAGGGGATCGATCAGCCCCAGCATTTT.

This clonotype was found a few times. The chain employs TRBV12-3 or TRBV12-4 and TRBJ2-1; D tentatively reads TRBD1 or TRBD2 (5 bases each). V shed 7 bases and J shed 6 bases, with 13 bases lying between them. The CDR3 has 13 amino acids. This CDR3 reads CASTKGRINEQFF. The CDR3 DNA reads TGTGCCAGCACTAAGGGACGGATCAATGAGCAGTTCTTC.

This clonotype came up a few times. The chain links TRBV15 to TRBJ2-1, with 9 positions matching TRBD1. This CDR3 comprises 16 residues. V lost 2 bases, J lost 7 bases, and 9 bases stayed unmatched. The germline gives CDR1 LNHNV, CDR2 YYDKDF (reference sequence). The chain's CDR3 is CATSRTTGGARNEQFF. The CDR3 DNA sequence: TGTGCCACCAGCAGAACCACAGGGGGCGCGAGGAATGAGCAGTTCTTC.

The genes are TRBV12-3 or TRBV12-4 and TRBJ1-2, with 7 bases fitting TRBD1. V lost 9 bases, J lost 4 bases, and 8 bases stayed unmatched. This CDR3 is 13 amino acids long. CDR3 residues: CASRDSHRYGYTF. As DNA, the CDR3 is TGTGCCAGTCGGGACAGCCACCGCTATGGCTACACCTTC.

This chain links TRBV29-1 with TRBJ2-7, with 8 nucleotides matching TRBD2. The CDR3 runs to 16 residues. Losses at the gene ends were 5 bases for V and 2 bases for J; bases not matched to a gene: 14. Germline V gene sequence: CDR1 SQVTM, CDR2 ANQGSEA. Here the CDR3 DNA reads TGCAGCGTTACTTCTTCTTCTAGCGGGTTGGCCTACGAGCAGTACTTC. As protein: CSVTSSSSGLAYEQYF.

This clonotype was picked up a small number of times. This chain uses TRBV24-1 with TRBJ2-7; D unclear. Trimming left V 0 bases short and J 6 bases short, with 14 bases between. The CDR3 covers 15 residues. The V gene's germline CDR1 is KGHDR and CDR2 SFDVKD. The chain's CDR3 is CATSDLHFLMFEQYF. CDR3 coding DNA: TGTGCCACCAGTGATTTGCACTTCCTAATGTTCGAGCAGTACTTC.

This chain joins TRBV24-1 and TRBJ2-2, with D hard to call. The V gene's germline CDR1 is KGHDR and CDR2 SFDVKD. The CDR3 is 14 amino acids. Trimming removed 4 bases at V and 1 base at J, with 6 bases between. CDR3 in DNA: TGTGCCACCAGTGAGGAGTGGAACACCGGGGAGCTGTTTTTT. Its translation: CATSEEWNTGELFF.

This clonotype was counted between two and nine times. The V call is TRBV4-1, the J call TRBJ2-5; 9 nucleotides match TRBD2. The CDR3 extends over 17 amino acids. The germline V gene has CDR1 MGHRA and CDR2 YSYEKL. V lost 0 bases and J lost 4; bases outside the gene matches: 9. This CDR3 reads CASSQESAGGPLETQYF. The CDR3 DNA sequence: TGCGCCAGCAGCCAAGAATCGGCGGGAGGGCCGTTAGAGACCCAGTACTTC.

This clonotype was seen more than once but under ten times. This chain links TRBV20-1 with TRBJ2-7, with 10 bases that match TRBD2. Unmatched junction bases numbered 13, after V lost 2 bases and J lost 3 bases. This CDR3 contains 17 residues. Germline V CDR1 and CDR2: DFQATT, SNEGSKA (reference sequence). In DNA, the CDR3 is TGCAGTGCTAGACTCTACGGGGCCACTAGCGGGATCTACGAGCAGTACTTC. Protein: CSARLYGATSGIYEQYF.

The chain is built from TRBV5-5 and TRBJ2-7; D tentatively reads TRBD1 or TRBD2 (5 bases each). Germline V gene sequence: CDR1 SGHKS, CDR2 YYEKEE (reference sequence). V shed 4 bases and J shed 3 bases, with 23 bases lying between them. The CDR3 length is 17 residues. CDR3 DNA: TGTGCCAGCAGCCGAACCCCAAACCGGGACGGAATCTACGAGCAGTACTTC. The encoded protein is CASSRTPNRDGIYEQYF.